The 19 T cell receptor beta chains listed next were all sequenced from one sample in a study of tissue T cells after allogeneic stem cell transplantation. Here immunoSEQ multiplex PCR was the method, and the copy in TCRdb shows in-frame clones only, minus some. The sample includes about 22,000 clones, roughly three quarters of them seen just once. The specimen sequenced was blood. The receptors were sampled from a female BALB/c mouse in good health. The MHC haplotype of this mouse line is H2-d.

A remark on this clone: Mouse names are used for the genes. The read terminates 1 residue ahead of where the CDR3 ends, so the germline J gene completes it. V gene TRBV2 combines with J gene TRBJ2-5; D call uncertain. The CDR3 runs 12 residues. The V gene's germline CDR1 is LGHNA and CDR2 YSYQKL. V lost 0 bases and J 6 bases, leaving 4 bases between the germline ends. The CDR3 protein is CASSQEFDTQYF. Partial CDR3 DNA: TGTGCCAGCAGCCAAGAATTTGACACCCAGTAC.

With respect to this clone: Each gene name is a mouse one. The CDR3 here is CASGDADRGEVFF. Partial CDR3 DNA: TGTGCCAGCGGTGATGCAGACAGGGGAGAAGTCTTC. The chain uses TRBV13-2 and TRBJ1-1; 8 positions agree with TRBD1. The CDR3 is cut off 1 residue early in the read; its end comes from the germline J gene. CDR3 size: 13 residues. J gave up 7 bases and V 0 bases, and 2 bases lay outside the gene matches. Germline V gene sequence: CDR1 NNHNN, CDR2 SYGAGS (reference sequence).

This clone has a single count. Gene names and germline refer to mouse. The CDR3 end falls 1 residue outside the read, so it is completed with the germline J gene. The J gene is TRBJ2-4, the V gene TRBV13-2, with 7 bases matching TRBD1. Germline loops: CDR1 NNHNN, CDR2 SYGAGS (reference sequence). The trim removed 2 bases at V and 0 bases at J, leaving 0 bases unmatched. This CDR3 is built from 14 residues. This chain's CDR3 is CASGEGQSQNTLYF. Incomplete CDR3 DNA: TGTGCCAGCGGTGAGGGACAGAGTCAAAACACCTTGTAC.

A remark on this clone: Here the gene names and germline are mouse. The read ends 1 residue before the CDR3 terminus; that terminus is restored from the germline J gene. The gene calls are TRBV13-3 and TRBJ2-4, with D uncertain. V was shortened by 6 bases and J by 0 bases, with 8 bases between the two germline ends. CDR3 size: 13 residues. CDR1 and CDR2 from the germline V gene are NNHDY and SYVADS. Partial CDR3 DNA: TGTGCCAGCACGACAAAAAGTCAAAACACCTTGTAC. This gives the protein CASTTKSQNTLY. The whole CDR3 sequence reads CASTTKSQNTLYF.

To note about this clone: The genes and germline here are from mouse. The sequenced fragment ends 1 residue before the CDR3 boundary, so the rest is inferred from the germline J gene. This chain joins TRBV13-2 and TRBJ2-3; 11 positions match TRBD2. CDR3 length: 17 amino acids. The germline gives CDR1 NNHNN, CDR2 SYGAGS (reference sequence). Germline trimming cut 1 base from V and 2 bases from J; bases unmatched to any gene: 6. Incomplete CDR3 DNA: TGTGCCAGCGGTGATCCGGACTGGGGGGCGCTTGCAGAAACGCTGTAT. Protein: CASGDPDWGALAETLY. The CDR3 reads in full as CASGDPDWGALAETLYF.

Notes on this clone: Gene and germline names: mouse. The read ends 1 residue before the CDR3 terminus; that terminus is restored from the germline J gene. The chain is built from TRBV31 and TRBJ2-2; D tentatively reads TRBD1 or TRBD2 (5 bases each). The V gene's germline CDR1 is GKSSPN and CDR2 SITVG. This CDR3 is 14 amino acids long. V was cut by 7 bases and J by 0 bases, with 12 bases left in between. The CDR3 loop reads CAYRGTANTGQLYF. The CDR3 DNA, read in part, is TGTGCCTACCGCGGGACGGCAAACACCGGGCAGCTCTAC.

The table lists this clone with a count of one. Gene names follow the mouse nomenclature. The DNA ends 1 residue before the CDR3 does, and the rest of the CDR3 is filled in from the germline J gene. V and J are TRBV24 and TRBJ1-2; D is unresolved. The CDR3 runs to 14 residues. V was shortened by 0 bases and J by 0 bases, with 5 bases between the two germline ends. CDR1 and CDR2 (germline): KGHTA, FRNEEI. Here the CDR3 reads CASSLYYANSDYTF. The part of the CDR3 DNA that was read is TGTGCCAGCAGTCTGTATTATGCAAACTCCGACTACACC.

This clone was seen only a few times. Germline and genes here are mouse. The sequenced fragment ends 1 residue before the CDR3 boundary, so the rest is inferred from the germline J gene. The chain employs TRBV13-3 and TRBJ1-3; D might be TRBD1 (6 bases). Trimming stripped 5 bases from V and 0 bases from J, with 9 bases between. There are 14 residues in the CDR3. From germline, CDR1 is NNHDY and CDR2 SYVADS. CDR3 DNA, as far as it was read: TGTGCCAGCAGGAGACAGGATTCTGGAAATACGCTCTAT. It encodes CASRRQDSGNTLY. The CDR3, in full, reads CASRRQDSGNTLYF.

A word on this clone: Gene and germline names: mouse. The read falls 1 residue short of the CDR3 end, and the missing part is taken from the germline J gene. This chain uses TRBV14 with TRBJ2-5, with 11 bases lining up with TRBD2. Germline trimming cut 4 bases from V and 6 bases from J; bases unmatched to any gene: 4. Germline V CDR1 and CDR2: SGHDT, FRDEAV. The CDR3 is made up of 14 amino acids. The sequenced part of the CDR3 DNA is TGTGCCAGCAGTAACTGGGGGGGCGACGACACCCAGTAC. Amino acids: CASSNWGGDDTQY. The full CDR3 sequence reads CASSNWGGDDTQYF.

With respect to this clone: Gene names and germline refer to mouse. The CDR3 extends 1 residue past the end of the read, so its final part is completed from the germline J gene. V usage is TRBV19 and J usage is TRBJ2-7; TRBD2 agrees at 11 bases. Germline values: CDR1 FNHDT, CDR2 SITEND (reference sequence). V was pared by 2 bases and J by 6 bases, with 1 base of the junction left unmatched. There are 13 residues in the CDR3. The CDR3 is CASSMGTGGEQYF. The DNA read from the CDR3 is TGTGCCAGCAGTATGGGGACTGGGGGTGAACAGTAC.

Of note for this clone: Germline and genes: mouse. The CDR3 end lies 1 residue beyond the end of the read and is filled in from the germline J gene. The chain employs TRBV13-1 and TRBJ2-4; 9 nucleotides agree with TRBD2. CDR3 size: 15 residues. V dropped 0 bases and J dropped 4; count of bases not matched to a gene: 3. Germline assignment: CDR1 NSHNY and CDR2 SYGAGN. The CDR3 DNA, read in part, is TGTGCCAGCAGTGATGACTGGGGGGCCAAAAACACCTTGTAC. The encoded protein is CASSDDWGAKNTLY. The CDR3 as a whole reads CASSDDWGAKNTLYF.

This clone was observed a single time. Mouse names are used for the genes. With the read ending 1 residue before the CDR3 end, the germline J gene is used to fill in that end. V and J are TRBV20 and TRBJ2-4; D possibly corresponds to TRBD1 (6 bases). Trimming took off 4 bases at V and 2 bases at J, with 7 bases between the two ends. CDR1 is GFQATS, CDR2 STVNSAI, per germline. This CDR3 comprises 12 residues. The sequenced part of the CDR3 DNA is TGTGGTGCTACAGGGGTTCAAAACACCTTGTAC. Translation gives CGATGVQNTLY. In full, the CDR3 is CGATGVQNTLYF.

With regard to this clone: Gene and germline names: mouse. The read stops 1 residue short of the end of the CDR3; the missing end is completed from the germline J gene. This chain connects TRBV13-1 to TRBJ1-1; 11 bases map to TRBD1. CDR1 NSHNY and CDR2 SYGAGN come from the germline V gene. This CDR3 has 16 amino acids. Trimming removed 0 bases from V and 3 bases from J; junction bases left unmatched: 4. CDR3: CASSDGTGGADTEVFF. CDR3 DNA (partial): TGTGCCAGCAGTGATGGGACAGGGGGCGCGGACACAGAAGTCTTC.

In the case of this clone: The genes are named according to mouse. The CDR3 end falls 1 residue outside the read, so it is completed with the germline J gene. The chain carries TRBV13-2 and TRBJ2-5; D unresolved. Trimming stripped 2 bases from V and 2 bases from J, with 6 bases between. Germline assignment: CDR1 NNHNN and CDR2 SYGAGS (reference sequence). The CDR3 totals 13 residues. The covered CDR3 bases are TGTGCCAGCGGTGAGGGGATCCAAGACACCCAGTAC. Its protein product is CASGEGIQDTQY. The complete CDR3 sequence is CASGEGIQDTQYF.

Worth noting for this clone: Genes here carry mouse names. The CDR3 end lies 1 residue beyond the end of the read and is filled in from the germline J gene. This chain links TRBV2 with TRBJ2-5; TRBD1 might be the D (5 bases). Germline-derived CDR1 and CDR2 are LGHNA and YSYQKL. The CDR3 is made up of 13 amino acids. The V end was cut by 0 bases, the J end by 5 bases, with 6 bases between. Here the CDR3 reads CASSQEQGDTQYF. The covered CDR3 bases are TGTGCCAGCAGCCAAGAGCAGGGAGACACCCAGTAC.

Of note for this clone: The gene symbols are mouse symbols. The sequence runs out 1 residue before the end of the CDR3; the remainder is reconstructed from the germline J gene. V gene TRBV13-2 combines with J gene TRBJ2-5; 9 bases map to TRBD2. V shed 0 bases, J shed 6 bases, and the junction held 5 bases outside the gene matches. The CDR3 loop spans 15 amino acids. In germline, CDR1 is NNHNN, CDR2 SYGAGS (reference sequence). The sequenced CDR3 bases are TGTGCCAGCGGTGATGCTCCTGGGGGGGATGACACCCAGTAC. Protein: CASGDAPGGDDTQY. The CDR3 in its entirety is CASGDAPGGDDTQYF.

As to this clone: Gene and germline names: mouse. The observed sequence ends 1 residue before the CDR3 terminus, with the missing tail filled in from the germline J gene. This chain links TRBV13-1 with TRBJ2-2; 7 bases line up with TRBD2. Losses at the gene ends were 7 bases for V and 6 bases for J; bases not matched to a gene: 0. The germline CDR1 and CDR2 sequences are NSHNY and SYGAGN. CDR3 length equals 11 residues. The CDR3 reads CASGGAGQLYF. The sequenced part of the CDR3 DNA is TGTGCCAGCGGGGGGGCCGGGCAGCTCTAC.

Notes on this clone: Gene and germline names: mouse. The CDR3 end is not reached by the read, which stops 1 residue before it; the germline J gene fills it in. The V and J genes are TRBV5 and TRBJ1-4; possible D gene TRBD1, 6 bases. Trimming took off 0 bases at V and 6 bases at J, with 11 bases between the two ends. Germline V gives CDR1 LGHNA, CDR2 YNLKQL (reference sequence). The CDR3 covers 15 residues. The CDR3 loop is CASSQDPAGDERLFF. The sequenced part of the CDR3 DNA is TGTGCCAGCAGCCAAGATCCGGCAGGGGACGAAAGATTATTT.

This clone was observed once. Gene names follow the mouse nomenclature. Read sequence stops 1 residue before the CDR3 end, and the germline J gene provides the missing end. The chain combines TRBV1 with TRBJ1-1, with D possibly being TRBD1 (6 bases). V lost 3 bases and J 7 bases, leaving 12 bases between the germline ends. Germline assignment: CDR1 NSQYPW and CDR2 LRSPGD (reference sequence). This CDR3 comprises 13 residues. The CDR3 sequence is CTCSAVRDKEVFF. The CDR3 bases that were read are TGCACCTGCAGTGCGGTCCGGGACAAAGAAGTCTTC.